The 31 T cell receptor beta chains below were found in one sample sequenced in a study of cytomegalovirus exposure and HLA in healthy donors. Primers for the PCR totalled 60 Vbeta and 13 Jbeta. Assay: immunoSEQ multiplex PCR; the TCRdb copy retains only in-frame clones and omits some. Here the sample spans around 110,000 clones, 79% being singletons. Material for sequencing was PBMCs. The receptors derive from a man aged 25-45 years in good health and CMV-seropositive.

The V gene is TRBV5-1, the J gene TRBJ1-4; TRBD1 matches 10 bases. The V gene's germline CDR1 is SGHRS and CDR2 YFSETQ. The junction had 4 bases not matched to a gene; V was cut back by 4 bases and J by 7 bases. The CDR3 contains 14 residues. The CDR3 sequence: CASSTGTGVEKLFF. CDR3 DNA: TGCGCCAGCAGCACCGGGACAGGGGTTGAAAAACTGTTTTTT.

The genes are TRBV9 and TRBJ2-3; 8 positions match TRBD2. The CDR3 covers 14 residues. With 0 bases clipped from V and 7 bases from J, the junction kept 4 bases outside the gene matches. Germline values: CDR1 SGDLS, CDR2 YYNGEE. The CDR3 DNA sequence: TGTGCCAGCAGCGTAGATAGCGGGGTATATACGCAGTATTTT. Amino acids: CASSVDSGVYTQYF.

The chain is built from TRBV7-9 and TRBJ1-2; 10 bases are shared with TRBD1. The V gene end was trimmed by 5 bases and the J gene end by 8 bases; junction bases not matched to a gene: 11. The V gene's germline CDR1 is SEHNR and CDR2 FQNEAQ (reference sequence). This CDR3 contains 15 residues. CDR3 nucleotide sequence: TGTGCCAGCAGCAACCGGGACAGGGGATTAGGAGGCTACACCTTC. This translates into CASSNRDRGLGGYTF. Variable domain in full (rest from reference TRBV7-9 and TRBJ1-2): DTGVSQNPRHKITKRGQNVTFRCDPISEHNRLYWYRQTLGQGPEFLTYFQNEAQLEKSRLLSDRFSAERPKGSFSTLEIQRTEQGDSAMYLCASSNRDRGLGGYTFGSGTRLTVV.

V and J are TRBV5-1 and TRBJ2-1; 7 bases map to TRBD1. With V trimmed by 4 bases and J by 3 bases, 4 bases remained unmatched. The CDR3 sequence is 14 residues long. Germline V gene lookup returns CDR1 SGHRS and CDR2 YFSETQ. In DNA form, the CDR3 reads TGCGCCAGCAGCGGGACAGACCTCTACAATGAGCAGTTCTTC. Protein product: CASSGTDLYNEQFF.

This clone appeared a few times. The V gene is TRBV6-4, the J gene TRBJ2-2, with D uncertain. The CDR3 is 13 residues long. Germline V gene lookup returns CDR1 MRHNA and CDR2 SNTAGT. V gave up 4 bases and J gave up 3 bases, with 6 bases separating them. In DNA, the CDR3 is TGTGCCAGCAGTGGTGAGGACACCGGGGAGCTGTTTTTT. Its protein product is CASSGEDTGELFF.

This sequence joins TRBV7-2 and TRBJ1-5, with 7 positions matching TRBD1. Trimming cost V 4 bases and J 0 bases; bases outside gene matches: 3. The CDR3 is 15 amino acids. Germline assignment: CDR1 SGHTA and CDR2 FQGNSA. The CDR3, as DNA: TGTGCCAGCAGCTCCGGGACAGTTAGCAATCAGCCCCAGCATTTT. Its protein product is CASSSGTVSNQPQHF. Supplemented by reference TRBV7-2 and TRBJ1-5, the full variable domain reads GAGVSQSPSNKVTEKGKDVELRCDPISGHTALYWYRQSLGQGLEFLIYFQGNSAPDKSGLPSDRFSAERTGGSVSTLTIQRTQQEDSAVYLCASSSGTVSNQPQHFGDGTRLSIL.

The chain recombines TRBV7-2 with TRBJ2-7; D perhaps matches TRBD1 (5 bases). The germline V and J ends were trimmed by 0 bases and 6 bases, with 12 bases remaining between them. The CDR3 sequence is 14 residues long. The germline V gene has CDR1 SGHTA and CDR2 FQGNSA. The CDR3 sequence: CASSLARDSAEQYF. Written as DNA, the CDR3 is TGTGCCAGCAGCTTAGCCAGGGATTCTGCCGAGCAGTACTTC.

Comments on this clone: Relative to the germline gene, one junction end is altered; a read error may explain this. This rearrangement joins TRBV28 to TRBJ1-2; a possible D gene is TRBD1 (6 bases). Germline V gene lookup returns CDR1 MDHEN and CDR2 SYDVKM. The CDR3 spans 17 residues. The CDR3 sequence is CASTGPPRGKANYGCTF. In DNA form, the CDR3 reads TGTGCCAGCACAGGCCCCCCCAGGGGCAAGGCTAACTATGGCTGCACCTTC.

The chain employs TRBV19 and TRBJ2-7; 8 positions match TRBD2. The CDR3 runs 15 residues. The V gene end was trimmed by 5 bases and the J gene end by 3 bases; junction bases not matched to a gene: 9. Germline-derived CDR1 and CDR2 are LNHDA and SQIVND (reference sequence). In nucleotides, the CDR3 is TGTGCCAGTAGTCTCGGGACTAGAGCCGACTACGAGCAGTACTTC. Translated: CASSLGTRADYEQYF.

This chain links TRBV5-1 with TRBJ1-1; D call uncertain. Germline-derived CDR1 and CDR2 are SGHRS and YFSETQ. This CDR3 has 14 residues. V was shortened by 0 bases and J by 1 base, with 7 bases between the two germline ends. Here the CDR3 reads CASSLDSPNTEAFF. CDR3 coding DNA: TGCGCCAGCAGCTTGGACAGCCCGAACACTGAAGCTTTCTTT.

J is TRBJ1-1 and V is TRBV19; no clear D. Germline CDR1 and CDR2: LNHDA and SQIVND (reference sequence). V shed 2 bases and J shed 1 base, with 8 bases lying between them. CDR3 length equals 14 residues. The CDR3, as DNA: TGTGCCAGTAGTATAATGCCGGGGAACACTGAAGCTTTCTTT. Encoded protein: CASSIMPGNTEAFF.

The chain joins TRBV5-1 to TRBJ2-7; a weak D match, TRBD1 (5 bases). Trimming removed 4 bases from V and 3 bases from J, with 8 bases in between. The CDR3 consists of 12 residues. CDR1 and CDR2 (germline): SGHRS, YFSETQ. The CDR3 sequence is CASSRTFYEQYF. The CDR3 nucleotides read TGCGCCAGCAGCCGGACATTCTACGAGCAGTACTTC.

The V and J genes are TRBV30 and TRBJ2-7; 8 bases match TRBD1. From germline, CDR1 is GTSNPN and CDR2 SVGIG (reference sequence). V lost 2 bases and J lost 4; bases outside the gene matches: 7. This CDR3 is built from 14 residues. The CDR3 protein is CAWSKGTGLYEQYF. As DNA, the CDR3 is TGTGCCTGGAGTAAAGGGACAGGTTTATACGAGCAGTACTTC.

The gene calls are TRBV7-8 and TRBJ1-2; 9 nucleotides line up with TRBD1. The CDR3 is made up of 16 amino acids. The germline V gene encodes CDR1 SGHVS and CDR2 FQNEAQ. V shed 1 base, J shed 11 bases, and the junction held 14 bases outside the gene matches. The CDR3 protein is CASSLEGTGQGLGYTF. CDR3 sequence (DNA): TGTGCCAGCAGCTTAGAGGGCACGGGACAGGGATTGGGTTACACCTTC. The full variable domain, in which reference TRBV7-8 and TRBJ1-2 provide the parts outside the CDR3, is GAGVSQSPRYKVAKRGQDVALRCDPISGHVSLFWYQQALGQGPEFLTYFQNEAQLDKSGLPSDRFFAERPEGSVSTLKIQRTQQEDSAVYLCASSLEGTGQGLGYTFGSGTRLTVV.

A remark on this clone: Its ends do not fully match the called genes, so a read error is possible. J is TRBJ1-2 and V is TRBV4-2; 8 bases are shared with TRBD1. CDR3 size: 15 residues. The germline V gene encodes CDR1 LGHNA and CDR2 YNFKEQ. CDR3 DNA sequence: TGTGCCGGCAGCCAAGTCGGGACAGGCGCCTATGGCTACACCTTC. It yields the protein CAGSQVGTGAYGYTF.

The table lists this clone with a few counts. This rearrangement joins TRBV11-2 to TRBJ2-7, with a tentative D call TRBD1 (6 bases). Germline V gives CDR1 SGHAT, CDR2 FQNNGV. This CDR3 contains 16 residues. The V gene lost 1 base and the J gene lost 2 bases, with 15 bases spanning the gap. The CDR3 nucleotides read TGTGCCAGCAGCTTAGTAACGGGCAGGGGACCCTACGAGCAGTACTTC. The encoded protein is CASSLVTGRGPYEQYF.

V usage is TRBV4-3 and J usage is TRBJ1-4, with D unresolved. The CDR3 is made up of 14 amino acids. The germline V gene has CDR1 LGHNA and CDR2 YSLEER. Trimming removed 0 bases from V and 12 bases from J, with 14 bases in between. This chain's CDR3 is CASSQEWALFELFF. CDR3 DNA: TGCGCCAGCAGCCAAGAATGGGCTTTGTTCGAACTGTTTTTT.

V usage is TRBV7-2 and J usage is TRBJ1-1, with 7 nucleotides matching TRBD1. The length of the CDR3 is 13 residues. CDR1 is SGHTA and CDR2 is FQGNSA in the germline V gene. The V segment lost 3 bases and the J segment 8 bases; nucleotides outside the gene matches: 6. The CDR3 loop reads CASSFTGVGEAFF. The CDR3 DNA reads as TGTGCCAGCAGCTTTACAGGGGTCGGCGAAGCTTTCTTT.

This chain uses TRBV5-1 with TRBJ1-5; weak D call: TRBD1 (5 bases). V gave up 0 bases and J gave up 5 bases, with 9 bases separating them. Germline lookup yields CDR1 SGHRS and CDR2 YFSETQ. The CDR3 extends over 14 amino acids. CDR3 residues: CASSLGGAHQPQHF. CDR3 nucleotides: TGCGCCAGCAGCTTGGGCGGGGCTCATCAGCCCCAGCATTTT. The full variable domain, with the rest looked up from reference TRBV5-1 and TRBJ1-5, is KAGVTQTPRYLIKTRGQQVTLSCSPISGHRSVSWYQQTPGQGLQFLFEYFSETQRNKGNFPGRFSGRQFSNSRSEMNVSTLELGDSALYLCASSLGGAHQPQHFGDGTRLSIL.

This chain connects TRBV5-1 to TRBJ2-5; the D gene is possibly TRBD1 (5 bases). This CDR3 comprises 14 residues. CDR1 and CDR2 from the germline V gene are SGHRS and YFSETQ. The ends were cut back, 0 bases at V and 2 bases at J, with 8 bases in the middle. The CDR3 DNA is TGCGCCAGCAGCTTGGCTCGGACACAAGAGACCCAGTACTTC. Translated: CASSLARTQETQYF.

V usage is TRBV5-1 and J usage is TRBJ2-3, with 9 bases aligning to TRBD2. V lost 4 bases to trimming and J lost 2 bases; unmatched junction nucleotides: 5. Germline CDR1 SGHRS, CDR2 YFSETQ. CDR3 length: 15 amino acids. The CDR3 spells CASSAGGPNTDTQYF. CDR3 nucleotides: TGCGCCAGCAGCGCGGGGGGGCCTAACACAGATACGCAGTATTTT.

Only a few counts were recorded for this clone. The rearrangement uses TRBV5-1 and TRBJ1-1; D may be TRBD1 (6 bases). Trimming took off 0 bases at V and 3 bases at J, with 6 bases between the two ends. This CDR3 region has 13 residues. CDR1 is SGHRS, CDR2 YFSETQ, per germline. In DNA, the CDR3 is TGCGCCAGCAGCTTGGGACAGGACACTGAAGCTTTCTTT. The encoded protein is CASSLGQDTEAFF.

This clone appeared a few times. The chain employs TRBV2 and TRBJ2-5, with no clear D. CDR3 length: 13 amino acids. The ends were cut back, 4 bases at V and 3 bases at J, with 9 bases in the middle. Germline assignment: CDR1 SNHLY and CDR2 FYNNEI. The CDR3 region has the DNA TGTGCCAGCAGTGGCGGAAGAAAAGAGACCCAGTACTTC. Its protein is CASSGGRKETQYF.

V gene TRBV30 combines with J gene TRBJ2-1; 12 positions agree with TRBD2. V shed 8 bases and J 0 bases; nucleotides not matched to a gene: 17. This CDR3 contains 19 residues. Germline loops: CDR1 GTSNPN, CDR2 SVGIG (reference sequence). The CDR3 sequence: CAGFGYRSSGRDSYNEQFF. The CDR3 DNA is TGTGCCGGGTTTGGATACCGCTCTAGCGGGAGGGACTCCTACAATGAGCAGTTCTTC.

Of note for this clone: At the DNA level, this CDR3 is encoded by other sequences in the same sample as well. J is TRBJ1-2 and V is TRBV5-1; D unclear. The CDR3 contains 13 residues. The V gene's germline CDR1 is SGHRS and CDR2 YFSETQ. V gave up 0 bases and J gave up 1 base, with 4 bases separating them. DNA of the CDR3: TGCGCCAGCAGCTTGGGCGGTAACTATGGCTACACCTTC. Amino acids: CASSLGGNYGYTF.

The chain uses TRBV12-5 and TRBJ1-2; 9 bases map to TRBD1. The CDR3 consists of 16 residues. From germline, CDR1 is LGHNT and CDR2 FRNRAP. Trimming cost V 0 bases and J 4 bases; bases outside gene matches: 6. The CDR3 is CASGLVQGATGYGYTF. In DNA form, the CDR3 reads TGTGCTAGTGGTTTGGTACAGGGGGCTACCGGCTATGGCTACACCTTC.

This chain links TRBV2 with TRBJ2-5; maybe TRBD1 (5 bases). From germline, CDR1 is SNHLY and CDR2 FYNNEI. The CDR3 loop spans 12 amino acids. Trimming stripped 3 bases from V and 7 bases from J, with 9 bases between. DNA for the CDR3: TGTGCCAGCAGTGAGTCCCAGGGGACCCAGTACTTC. This codes for CASSESQGTQYF.

The chain carries TRBV5-1 and TRBJ2-7, with TRBD1 identical over 8 bases. Germline CDR1 reads SGHRS; CDR2 reads YFSETQ. Germline trimming cut 7 bases from V and 2 bases from J; bases unmatched to any gene: 5. The CDR3 extends over 13 amino acids. The CDR3 coding sequence is TGCGCCAGCTGGAAGGGACAGGCCTACGAGCAGTACTTC. Protein sequence: CASWKGQAYEQYF.

V and J are TRBV10-3 and TRBJ2-7; maybe TRBD1 (5 bases). Germline-derived CDR1 and CDR2 are ENHRY and SYGVKD. The length of the CDR3 is 21 residues. V was shortened by 0 bases and J by 0 bases, with 27 bases between the two germline ends. The CDR3 nucleotides are TGTGCCATCAGTGAGTCAGTGCCCAAAAGTGCAGGGCCATCTTCCTCCTACGAGCAGTACTTC. It translates to CAISESVPKSAGPSSSYEQYF.

The chain links TRBV6-6 to TRBJ2-4; D is ambiguous. Per the germline V gene, CDR1 is MNHNY and CDR2 is SVGAGI (reference sequence). V was pared by 6 bases and J by 2 bases, with 14 bases between. The CDR3 contains 15 residues. For the CDR3, the DNA is TGTGCCAGCAGCCCCACCTCTGGGCCCAAAAACATTCAGTACTTC. Protein: CASSPTSGPKNIQYF.

The V and J genes are TRBV6-6 and TRBJ1-1; 7 nucleotides align to TRBD1. V shed 9 bases and J 11 bases; nucleotides not matched to a gene: 3. The CDR3 runs to 9 residues. Per the germline V gene, CDR1 is MNHNY and CDR2 is SVGAGI (reference sequence). CDR3: CASGQAAFF. The CDR3 DNA reads as TGTGCCAGTGGACAGGCGGCTTTCTTT.